A selection of T cell receptor beta chains follows, all from one sample in a study of neurological immune-mediated disorders. TCRdb reprocessed the 5' RACE reads via MiXCR and lists one record per CDR3 protein. The table lists under 65,000 distinct CDR3 sequences, 20% to 30% of them singletons. Sequencing was performed on PBMCs. These receptors were taken from a man between 60 and 75 years old with HTLV-1-associated myelopathy (HAM/TSP). The CDR3 runs from the conserved cysteine through the conserved F or W. The order of the fields is clone size, J gene, V gene, D gene, CDR3 DNA, CDR3 protein. The D gene is left open where the match is weak. Size is omitted from some rows. Given values are once, few, many or a class for expanded clones.

many | TRBJ2-3 | TRBV20-1 | TRBD2 | TGCAGTGTGCCGGGACTAGTAGCAGATACGCAGTATTTT | CSVPGLVADTQYF
- | TRBJ2-3 | TRBV10-3 | TRBD1 | TGTGCCACCCGGGGACAGGGAACAGATACGCAGTATTTT | CATRGQGTDTQYF
many | TRBJ1-5 | TRBV2 | - | TGTGCCAGCAGTGAAGTCAATAGCAATCAGCCCCAGCATTTT | CASSEVNSNQPQHF
many | TRBJ1-2 | TRBV14 | - | TGTGCCAGCAGTTTATTGGGGGCCTCTAACTATGGCTACACCTTC | CASSLLGASNYGYTF
many | TRBJ1-2 | TRBV15 | TRBD1 | TGTGCCACCAGGGCGGGACAGGGGTCGGGAAACTATGGCTACACCTTC | CATRAGQGSGNYGYTF
- | TRBJ2-5 | TRBV5-5 | - | TGTGCCAGCAGCTTGGCATTCCGGTACCAAGAGACCCAGTACTTC | CASSLAFRYQETQYF
many | TRBJ1-4 | TRBV7-2 | TRBD1 | TGTGCCAGCACGCGGGACAGGGGAGGAGGAAGTGGTGAAAAACTGTTTTTT | CASTRDRGGGSGEKLFF
many | TRBJ1-3 | TRBV28 | TRBD1 | TGTGCCAGCACAGGACAGGGGTTCTCTGGAAACACCATATATTTT | CASTGQGFSGNTIYF
- | TRBJ1-1 | TRBV7-9 | - | TGTGCCAGCAGCTCGGGGGGTGCTGAAGCTTTCTTT | CASSSGGAEAFF
many | TRBJ2-3 | TRBV20-1 | TRBD2 | TGCAGTGCGAGCCGACTAGCGGGAGGGACAGATACGCAGTATTTT | CSASRLAGGTDTQYF
many | TRBJ2-7 | TRBV5-6 | TRBD2 | TGTGCCAGCAGCTTGCTAATTTGGCTAGCGGGAGGGCCCAACGAGCAGTACTTC | CASSLLIWLAGGPNEQYF
many | TRBJ2-3 | TRBV7-9 | - | TGTGCCAGCAGCCTAAAAGGCCCCTACTTAGATACGCAGTATTTT | CASSLKGPYLDTQYF
many | TRBJ1-2 | TRBV29-1 | - | TGCAGCGGCTCAAGGGCTACCGACTATGGCTACACCTTC | CSGSRATDYGYTF
many | TRBJ1-1 | TRBV28 | - | TGTGCCAGCAGTGTAAGGGGGGGGGTTGAAGCTTTCTTT | CASSVRGGVEAFF
few | TRBJ2-3 | TRBV6-5 | - | TGTGCCAGCAGTTACTCGGCTGGCAGCACAGATACGCAGTATTTT | CASSYSAGSTDTQYF
- | TRBJ2-1 | TRBV5-1 | - | TGCGCCAGCAGCTTGACGACCTTGGGGGGCGGGAATGAGCAGTTCTTC | CASSLTTLGGGNEQFF
many | TRBJ2-3 | TRBV7-9 | - | TGTGCCAGCAGCTTAGAGCCAAGCACAGATACGCAGTATTTT | CASSLEPSTDTQYF
- | TRBJ2-3 | TRBV6-5 | - | TGTGCCAGCAGCGAGCGTCTGGTGTGGTATTTT | CASSERLVWYF
many | TRBJ2-5 | TRBV29-1 | TRBD2 | TGCAGCGTTGTAAGGGGAACTAGCGGGAGGTCGGGGACCCAGTACTTC | CSVVRGTSGRSGTQYF
many | TRBJ2-3 | TRBV10-3 | TRBD1 | TGTGCCATCAGTTCCCGACAGGGGATTTCAGATACGCAGTATTTT | CAISSRQGISDTQYF
many | TRBJ2-7 | TRBV7-9 | - | TGTGCCAGCAGCAGGGAAGTGTTCAACGAGCAGTACTTC | CASSREVFNEQYF
many | TRBJ2-2 | TRBV10-2 | TRBD1 | TGCGCCAGCAGTGATCGGACAGGACCCACGAGGGAGCTGTTTTTT | CASSDRTGPTRELFF
many | TRBJ2-5 | TRBV7-9 | - | TGTGCCAGTGAGCGGGTGCAAGAGACCCAGTACTTC | CASERVQETQYF
many | TRBJ2-5 | TRBV15 | TRBD2 | TGTGCCACCAGCAGATCCGGGATAGTAGCGGGAGAGCAAGAGACCCAGTACTTC | CATSRSGIVAGEQETQYF
many | TRBJ1-2 | TRBV25-1 | - | TGTGCCAGCAGTGAACCGGGACCCCGGGGCTACACCTTC | CASSEPGPRGYTF